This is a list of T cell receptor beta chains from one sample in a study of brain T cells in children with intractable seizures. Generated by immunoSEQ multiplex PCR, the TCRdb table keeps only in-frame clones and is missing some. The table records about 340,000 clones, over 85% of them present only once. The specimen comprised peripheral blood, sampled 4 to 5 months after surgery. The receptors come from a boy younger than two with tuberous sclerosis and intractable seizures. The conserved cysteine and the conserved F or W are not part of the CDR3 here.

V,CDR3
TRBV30,AWSINTATSGNTIY
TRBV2,ASSDPTGTGNQPQH
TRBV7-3,ASSTGANTEAF
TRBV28,ASSLGVGQAVETQY
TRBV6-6,ASSPEAYEQY
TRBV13,ASSLMGAYANTEAF
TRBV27,ASSSKDRIYEQY
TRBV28,ASSFSGTGGSTDTQY
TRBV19,ASSIDQGGGQPQH
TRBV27,ASSFPRAGITEAF
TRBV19,ASSIQGDTYEQY
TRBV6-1,ASSEFPSSGGPGEQY
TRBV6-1,ASSEGTGANVLT
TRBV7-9,ASSLWDRGYEQY
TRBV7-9,ASSSPREGLETQY
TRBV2,ASSSGSGGSSYEQY
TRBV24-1,ATSVPGATYNEQF
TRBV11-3,ASSRGGWLAGGTGELF
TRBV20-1,SARDDSGYT
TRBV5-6,ASSLGFGGTEAF
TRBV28,ASSSTLGNTEAF
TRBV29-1,SVGTGDEQF
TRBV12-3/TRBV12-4,ASSASYEQY
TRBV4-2,ASSQEGLAGEGETQY
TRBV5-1,ASSLVGGGTDTQY
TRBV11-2,ASSLGAGRGYEQY
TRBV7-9,ASSSKRDNRASGNTIY
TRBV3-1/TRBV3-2,ASTSGNIQY
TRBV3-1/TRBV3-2,ASSQANNPQDQY
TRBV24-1,ATRGRVRGEQF
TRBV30,AWRGKQTQY
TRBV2,ASSIAGGTYEQY
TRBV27,ASSPQGDYTDTQY
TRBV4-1,ASSTTATYQETQY
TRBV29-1,SVEGRNTEAF
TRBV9,ASSSQGSDTQY
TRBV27,ASSLDSNQPQH
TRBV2,ASNRDNGVYGYT
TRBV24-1,ATRTVRDSYWWTEAF
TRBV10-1,ASIRTRGQTGELF
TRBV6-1,ASSDRRDGNQPQH
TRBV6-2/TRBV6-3,ASSYPTGGSTDTQY
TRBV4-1,ASSQYQGADYEQY
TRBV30,AWSRGGLNYGYT
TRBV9,ASSDGQGGTRNGYT
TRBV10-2,ASSESRVGMNTEAF
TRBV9,ASSPGSLNTEAF
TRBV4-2,ASSTRGGEDTQY
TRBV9,ASSERAFAYEQY
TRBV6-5,ASSRDRASYEQY
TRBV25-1,ASSQVRNILAKNIQY
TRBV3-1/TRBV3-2,ASSPRVRVDSPLH
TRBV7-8,ASSSPPEGTDTQY
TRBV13,ASSFLGGYEQF
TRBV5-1,ASSLVLNTEAF
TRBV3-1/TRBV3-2,ASSQGFWAGSTDTQY
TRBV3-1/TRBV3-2,ASSQDPGRAF
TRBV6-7,ASSYSPGTSSTDTQY
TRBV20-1,SANREHEQF
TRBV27,ASSFSGPYEQY